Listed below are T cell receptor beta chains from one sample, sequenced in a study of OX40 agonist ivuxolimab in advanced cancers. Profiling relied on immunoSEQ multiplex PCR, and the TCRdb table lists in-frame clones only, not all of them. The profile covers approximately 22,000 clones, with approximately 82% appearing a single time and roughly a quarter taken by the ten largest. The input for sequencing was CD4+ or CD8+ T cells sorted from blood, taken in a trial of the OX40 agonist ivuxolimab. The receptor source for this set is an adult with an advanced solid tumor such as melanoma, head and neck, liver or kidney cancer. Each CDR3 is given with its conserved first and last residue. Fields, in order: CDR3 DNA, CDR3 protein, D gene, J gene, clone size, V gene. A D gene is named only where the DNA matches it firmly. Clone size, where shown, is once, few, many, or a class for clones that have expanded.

TGTGCCAGTAGTATCTCCTACAATGAGCAGTTCTTC | CASSISYNEQFF | - | TRBJ2-1 | - | TRBV19
TGTGCCAGCAGTTTGACACCAAATTCGAACTACGAGCAGTACTTC | CASSLTPNSNYEQYF | - | TRBJ2-7 | - | TRBV27
TGTGCCAGCACCCCCCAGGGGAGGAATGGCTACACCTTC | CASTPQGRNGYTF | - | TRBJ1-2 | medium-sized | TRBV28
TGTGCCAGCAGCTCCTATACAGGGGGGGACACCGGGGAGCTGTTTTTT | CASSSYTGGDTGELFF | - | TRBJ2-2 | - | TRBV7-9
TGTGCCAGCAGCGTTAGCGGGACAACAGATACGCAGTATTTT | CASSVSGTTDTQYF | TRBD2 | TRBJ2-3 | - | TRBV7-3
TGTGCCAGCTCACCACCTCTTGGGACATCGTGGAGATGGGAGACCCAGTACTTC | CASSPPLGTSWRWETQYF | - | TRBJ2-5 | once | TRBV18
TGTGCCAGCAGGGGAAACTATAATTCACCCCTCCACTTT | CASRGNYNSPLHF | - | TRBJ1-6 | - | TRBV6-1
TGTGCCAGTAGTATCCGGCCCAGGGAGGGGACCGCCTTC | CASSIRPREGTAF | - | TRBJ1-2 | - | TRBV19
TGCGCCAGCAGCTACGGTTCCGGCGGGAGCCACCACGAGCAGTACTTC | CASSYGSGGSHHEQYF | TRBD2 | TRBJ2-7 | - | TRBV5-1
TGTGCCAGCAGCCCATCAACAGGGGGCTCTGAAGCTTTCTTT | CASSPSTGGSEAFF | TRBD1 | TRBJ1-1 | - | TRBV7-3
TGTGCCAGCAGCTCCCCTGGTGAAAACACAGATACGCAGTATTTT | CASSSPGENTDTQYF | - | TRBJ2-3 | - | TRBV5-4
TGTGCTAGCGGGGAGACACAAGAGACCCAGTACTTC | CASGETQETQYF | - | TRBJ2-5 | - | TRBV12-5
TGTGCCAGCAGCGTAGGGGACAGGTTCTCTGGAAACACCATATATTTT | CASSVGDRFSGNTIYF | TRBD1 | TRBJ1-3 | - | TRBV9
TGTGCCAGCAGCGTAGAGGGGGTAATTTACAATGAGCAGTTCTTC | CASSVEGVIYNEQFF | - | TRBJ2-1 | - | TRBV9
TGTGCCAGTAGTACCCCCGTGCGGGGTATACAGCCCCAGCATTTT | CASSTPVRGIQPQHF | - | TRBJ1-5 | - | TRBV19
TGTGCCAGCAGTTCACACCCGAACTATGGCTACACCTTC | CASSSHPNYGYTF | - | TRBJ1-2 | - | TRBV6-5
TGTGCCAGCACCCAGGGGGCGGATTACAATGAGCAGTTCTTC | CASTQGADYNEQFF | TRBD1 | TRBJ2-1 | - | TRBV9
TGTGCCAGCAGTTGGGCTACTGAAGCTTTCTTT | CASSWATEAFF | - | TRBJ1-1 | once | TRBV28
TGTGCCAGCAGCATTCTAGCGGGAAGGAAGTTCTTC | CASSILAGRKFF | TRBD2 | TRBJ2-1 | - | TRBV7-9
TGCGCCAGCAGCCAAGAACGGAGCACAGGGGGCTACAATGAGCAGTTCTTC | CASSQERSTGGYNEQFF | TRBD1 | TRBJ2-1 | - | TRBV4-1
TGTGCCAGCAGTTACTCGTCCGGGATCCATGGCTACACCTTC | CASSYSSGIHGYTF | - | TRBJ1-2 | - | TRBV6-5
TGCGCCAGCAGCCAAGAGGATAACACTGAAGCTTTCTTT | CASSQEDNTEAFF | - | TRBJ1-1 | few | TRBV4-1
TGCGCCAGCAGCTTGGCCAGAGGGAACGAGCAGTACTTC | CASSLARGNEQYF | - | TRBJ2-7 | once | TRBV5-1
TGTGCCAGCAGCCAAGCCGGGCCTCAGCCTTACGAGCAGTACTTC | CASSQAGPQPYEQYF | - | TRBJ2-7 | - | TRBV14
TGTGCCAGCAGCGTGGCGGGCGGGAGCTCCTACAATGAGCAGTTCTTC | CASSVAGGSSYNEQFF | TRBD2 | TRBJ2-1 | - | TRBV9
TGCGCCAGCAGCCAAGTCGAAGGGGGAAACACCATATATTTT | CASSQVEGGNTIYF | - | TRBJ1-3 | - | TRBV4-1
TGTGCCAGCAGCCCTTCGACGGTGTCAACCGGGGAGCTGTTTTTT | CASSPSTVSTGELFF | - | TRBJ2-2 | - | TRBV7-9
TGTGCCAGCAGTGAAGGGTCCGGGACAGGGAGCTACGAGCAGTACTTC | CASSEGSGTGSYEQYF | TRBD1 | TRBJ2-7 | - | TRBV6-1
TGTGCCAGCAGCCCCGCCCCGAGCGGGGCCAACGTCCTGACTTTC | CASSPAPSGANVLTF | - | TRBJ2-6 | - | TRBV27
TGTGCCAGCAGTTTAGGGGGGGCGGTGTTCTTC | CASSLGGAVFF | - | TRBJ2-1 | - | TRBV27
TGTGCCAGCAGCTTAGACGGATCTAACTATGGCTACACCTTC | CASSLDGSNYGYTF | - | TRBJ1-2 | - | TRBV5-5
TGTGCCAGCAGCGGGGGACAGGGTAATTCACCCCTCCACTTT | CASSGGQGNSPLHF | TRBD1 | TRBJ1-6 | once | TRBV9
TGTGCCAGCAGTTTAGCAGGAGCTTACGAGCAGTACTTC | CASSLAGAYEQYF | - | TRBJ2-7 | once | TRBV28
TGCGCCAGCAGCTTTGCGGGGTACAATGAGCAGTTCTTC | CASSFAGYNEQFF | - | TRBJ2-1 | once | TRBV5-1
TGTGCCAGCAGCGAAAATAGCGGGGACACAGATACGCAGTATTTT | CASSENSGDTDTQYF | TRBD2 | TRBJ2-3 | - | TRBV9
TGTGCCAGCAGCTTAGGGCTAGCTGAGCAGTTCTTC | CASSLGLAEQFF | - | TRBJ2-1 | - | TRBV7-9
TGTGCCAGCAGCCCCAACAGGGGGGGGAACACTGAAGCTTTCTTT | CASSPNRGGNTEAFF | TRBD1 | TRBJ1-1 | - | TRBV6-5
TGTGCCAGCAGCTTAGACGGATCTAACTATGGCTACACCTTC | CASSLDGSNYGYTF | - | TRBJ1-2 | few | TRBV5-3
TGTGCCAGCAGCCACCGATGGGAGGGGGCCTCCGGGGAGCTGTTTTTT | CASSHRWEGASGELFF | - | TRBJ2-2 | - | TRBV7-6
TGTGCCAGCCACTCGGGAGGGCGAGCTGAGCAGTACTTC | CASHSGGRAEQYF | TRBD2 | TRBJ2-7 | - | TRBV5-6
TGCGCCAGCAGCTTGGAGGGACAAGGGGGTGGCTACACCTTC | CASSLEGQGGGYTF | - | TRBJ1-2 | - | TRBV5-1
TGTGCCAGCAGTTTACTGGGGGCAGATACGCAGTATTTT | CASSLLGADTQYF | - | TRBJ2-3 | - | TRBV27
TGTGCCAGCGGGGGGGCTAGCTACGAGCAGTACTTC | CASGGASYEQYF | - | TRBJ2-7 | - | TRBV6-6
TGTGCCAGCAGCCTACGGGACACGAGCTCCTATAATTCACCCCTCCACTTT | CASSLRDTSSYNSPLHF | - | TRBJ1-6 | - | TRBV7-9
TGTGCCAGCACCCGGGATGATGGGGAGACCCAGTACTTC | CASTRDDGETQYF | - | TRBJ2-5 | - | TRBV9
TGTGCCAGCAGCTCGACAGCAGGGACAGGGGGCGCGAGTACGCAGTATTTT | CASSSTAGTGGASTQYF | TRBD1 | TRBJ2-3 | - | TRBV7-2
TGTGCCAGCAACCCCGACCCCGGGGGTGAACCTCGAGTTTACAATGAGCAGTTCTTC | CASNPDPGGEPRVYNEQFF | - | TRBJ2-1 | - | TRBV7-9
TGCGCCAGCAGCTTGGGGGGTTACGAGCAGTACTTC | CASSLGGYEQYF | - | TRBJ2-7 | medium-sized | TRBV5-1
TGTGCCAGCAACTTAGGACAGTTCAACACCGGGGAGCTGTTTTTT | CASNLGQFNTGELFF | - | TRBJ2-2 | - | TRBV28
TGTGCCAGCAGCTTAGAAGACGGGAAGAAAGGGAGTACGCAGTATTTT | CASSLEDGKKGSTQYF | - | TRBJ2-3 | - | TRBV7-2
TGTGCCAGCAGTCTCCTATGGGACAGGGGGCGGGAGACTGAAGCTTTCTTT | CASSLLWDRGRETEAFF | TRBD1 | TRBJ1-1 | - | TRBV27
TGTGCCAGCAGCCCCACCCCTGGGGAGGGCGAAACCGGGGAGCTGTTTTTT | CASSPTPGEGETGELFF | TRBD2 | TRBJ2-2 | - | TRBV7-9
TGTGCCAGTTCCGGCGGGTTGAACACTGAAGCTTTCTTT | CASSGGLNTEAFF | - | TRBJ1-1 | - | TRBV19
TGTGCCAGCAGCGTAGGGGGGGCCGATAATGAAAAACTGTTTTTT | CASSVGGADNEKLFF | - | TRBJ1-4 | - | TRBV9
TGTGCCTGGAGCCCTCTTGTGGGCAATCAGCCCCAGCATTTT | CAWSPLVGNQPQHF | - | TRBJ1-5 | few | TRBV30
TGTGCCAGCAGTCTATTCGCAGGGGTTGAGCAGTTCTTC | CASSLFAGVEQFF | - | TRBJ2-1 | - | TRBV27
TGTGCCTGGAGTGGACTCCTGAGCTCCTATAATTCACCCCTCCACTTT | CAWSGLLSSYNSPLHF | - | TRBJ1-6 | - | TRBV30